A single sample gave rise to the 27 T cell receptor beta chains below, sequenced in a study of T-cell reconstitution after alpha-beta-depleted transplantation in children. This sample's TCRbeta library carried unique molecular identifier barcodes. TCRdb used MiXCR to reprocess the PCR reads, holding one entry per CDR3 protein. The sample lists 250,000 to 400,000 distinct CDR3 sequences; more than 20% were seen once. Sequenced material: PBMCs, mostly from graft donor cells, taken 180 days after TCRalphabeta/CD19-depleted stem cell transplant. Every receptor here comes from a male patient aged 10-17 years who had a stem cell transplant for acute lymphoblastic leukemia, so the T cells may come from the graft donor.

The rearrangement uses TRBV29-1 and TRBJ2-2; TRBD2 matches at 8 bases. The J segment lost 4 bases and the V segment lost 5 bases, leaving 9 bases of the junction unmatched. The CDR3 totals 15 residues. Germline V gene lookup returns CDR1 SQVTM and CDR2 ANQGSEA. This CDR3 reads CSVRSGAYRTGELFF. In nucleotides, the CDR3 is TGCAGCGTTCGTAGCGGGGCCTATCGCACCGGGGAGCTGTTTTTT.

Here the CDR3 DNA reads TGCAGTGCTAGAGATCAGCGCCTAGCCTACTACAATGAGCAGTTCTTC. Its protein product is CSARDQRLAYYNEQFF. This chain connects TRBV20-1 to TRBJ2-1, with D maybe TRBD2 (5 bases). Per germline, CDR1 DFQATT and CDR2 SNEGSKA (reference sequence). The CDR3 is 16 amino acids. Trimming stripped 0 bases from V and 3 bases from J, with 15 bases between.

This clonotype was seen more than once but under ten times. The V call is TRBV20-1, the J call TRBJ2-2; no reliable D call. Germline CDR1 and CDR2: DFQATT and SNEGSKA (reference sequence). The CDR3 runs 15 residues. Trimming pared 4 bases from V and 3 bases from J, leaving 15 bases between. In nucleotides, the CDR3 is TGCAGTGCTACGACACCTACAGTCGACACCGGGGAGCTGTTTTTT. Translation gives CSATTPTVDTGELFF.

This clonotype was observed at least ten times. CDR3 protein: CASSLALSYEQYF. The CDR3 nucleotides read TGCGCCAGCAGCTTGGCCCTCTCCTACGAGCAGTACTTC. This chain connects TRBV5-1 to TRBJ2-7; no clear D. This CDR3 has 13 residues. V was shortened by 0 bases and J by 0 bases, with 4 bases between the two germline ends. Germline V gene data show CDR1 as SGHRS and CDR2 as YFSETQ.

This clonotype was observed a few times. The V and J genes are TRBV5-6 and TRBJ1-3; 7 nucleotides line up with TRBD1. Germline assignment: CDR1 SGHDT and CDR2 YYEEEE. The CDR3 runs to 14 residues. Trimming cost V 0 bases and J 5 bases; bases outside gene matches: 2. This CDR3 is CASSLGGGRNTIYF. The DNA for the CDR3 is TGTGCCAGCAGCTTGGGAGGGGGCCGAAACACCATATATTTT.

The chain recombines TRBV7-3 with TRBJ2-2; D remains unclear. Germline V gives CDR1 SGHTA, CDR2 FQGTGA. Trimming removed 4 bases at V and 0 bases at J, with 18 bases between. This CDR3 is 18 amino acids long. This CDR3 is CASSSTRRPLTNTGELFF. In nucleotides, the CDR3 is TGTGCCAGCAGCTCAACCCGGCGCCCTCTGACGAACACCGGGGAGCTGTTTTTT.

The chain joins TRBV20-1 to TRBJ2-7; TRBD1 aligns across 11 bases. The V and J ends lost 2 bases and 0 bases, in that order; junction bases with no gene match: 3. The CDR3 has 15 residues. Per the germline V gene, CDR1 is DFQATT and CDR2 is SNEGSKA (reference sequence). For the CDR3, the DNA is TGCAGTGCTAGACGGACAGGGGGCTTCTCCTACGAGCAGTACTTC. Translation gives CSARRTGGFSYEQYF.

This clonotype was recorded a few times. V gene TRBV5-1 combines with J gene TRBJ2-6, with TRBD1 matching 11 bases. V gave up 3 bases and J gave up 0 bases; unmatched junction bases: 2. CDR1 SGHRS and CDR2 YFSETQ come from the germline V gene. The CDR3 loop spans 17 amino acids. The CDR3 bases are TGCGCCAGCAGCTGGACAGGGGGCGCCTCTGGGGCCAACGTCCTGACTTTC. Protein: CASSWTGGASGANVLTF.

This sequence joins TRBV6-5 and TRBJ2-5, with unresolved D. The ends were cut back, 5 bases at V and 7 bases at J, with 14 bases in the middle. Germline CDR1 MNHEY, CDR2 SVGAGI. The CDR3 is 13 amino acids. CDR3 sequence: CASSTSELGTQYF. In DNA form, the CDR3 reads TGTGCCAGCAGTACATCAGAACTCGGGACCCAGTACTTC.

The chain recombines TRBV7-9 with TRBJ1-2; D remains unclear. Germline values: CDR1 SEHNR, CDR2 FQNEAQ (reference sequence). CDR3 size: 14 residues. The V end was cut by 4 bases, the J end by 6 bases, with 15 bases between. CDR3 region: CASSSFSRRHGYTF. The CDR3 bases are TGTGCCAGCAGCTCCTTCTCTCGACGGCATGGCTACACCTTC.

This chain uses TRBV10-1 with TRBJ2-7, with 8 bases that match TRBD2. The ends lost 2 bases at V and 1 base at J; junction bases unmatched: 4. CDR1 WNHNN and CDR2 SYGVQD come from the germline V gene (reference sequence). The CDR3 runs 15 residues. The CDR3 reads CASSEGLAGSYEQYF. The CDR3 DNA sequence: TGCGCCAGCAGTGAGGGTTTAGCGGGATCCTACGAGCAGTACTTC.

V usage is TRBV20-1 and J usage is TRBJ2-3, with a weak D call TRBD2 (5 bases). V lost 3 bases and J lost 6, with 13 bases in between. CDR1 and CDR2 from the germline V gene are DFQATT and SNEGSKA (reference sequence). The CDR3 has 13 residues. CDR3 protein: CSAREDPSDTQYF. As DNA, the CDR3 is TGCAGTGCTAGGGAGGATCCGTCCGATACGCAGTATTTT.

This chain connects TRBV7-6 to TRBJ1-1; maybe TRBD1 (5 bases). CDR1 and CDR2 (germline): SGHVS, FNYEAQ. V was trimmed by 4 bases and J by 0 bases, leaving 12 bases between them. The CDR3 consists of 15 residues. The DNA for the CDR3 is TGTGCCAGCAGCTCCAGAGGGGCGGTGAACACTGAAGCTTTCTTT. Its protein product is CASSSRGAVNTEAFF.

This clonotype was recorded a few times. This chain joins TRBV6-9 and TRBJ2-7, with 9 bases matching TRBD1. The CDR3 is 17 residues long. Germline V gene sequence: CDR1 MNHGY, CDR2 SVAAGI. Losses at the gene ends were 3 bases for V and 5 bases for J; bases not matched to a gene: 14. CDR3 sequence (DNA): TGTGCCAGCAGTTACGGACCCACAGGGGGCAGAGCGAACGAGCAGTACTTC. Its translation is CASSYGPTGGRANEQYF.

This clonotype has a handful of counts. This chain connects TRBV29-1 to TRBJ1-1; D gene ambiguous. This CDR3 is built from 13 residues. Germline values: CDR1 SQVTM, CDR2 ANQGSEA. The V gene lost 4 bases and the J gene lost 4 bases, with 13 bases spanning the gap. The CDR3 DNA reads as TGCAGCGTTGCTGGGGTTCTCGTCACTGAAGCTTTCTTT. It encodes CSVAGVLVTEAFF.

The chain joins TRBV18 to TRBJ1-2, with TRBD1 as a possible D gene (5 bases). Germline assignment: CDR1 KGHSH and CDR2 LQKENI. The CDR3 spans 16 residues. The V end was cut by 3 bases, the J end by 6 bases, with 20 bases between. In DNA, the CDR3 is TGTGCCAGCTCACCCGTTAAAGGTGGGGCCAAGGATGGCTACACCTTC. Translation gives CASSPVKGGAKDGYTF.

The genes are TRBV20-1 and TRBJ1-2, with no clear D. Germline values: CDR1 DFQATT, CDR2 SNEGSKA (reference sequence). This CDR3 region has 13 residues. V was clipped by 7 bases and J by 9 bases, with 21 bases between them. Here the CDR3 DNA reads TGCAGTGTAGAGCGATACGGAACAAGGCGCTACACCTTC. Amino acids: CSVERYGTRRYTF.

V usage is TRBV12-3 or TRBV12-4 and J usage is TRBJ2-5; no reliable D call. The CDR3 length is 15 residues. V was cut by 5 bases and J by 4 bases, with 17 bases left in between. This chain's CDR3 is CASSPPETWVETQYF. CDR3 in DNA: TGTGCCAGCAGTCCACCCGAGACATGGGTAGAGACCCAGTACTTC.

The rearrangement uses TRBV4-1 and TRBJ1-1, with D hard to call. V dropped 3 bases and J dropped 0 bases, with 8 bases sitting between them. CDR3 length: 14 amino acids. The germline CDR1 and CDR2 sequences are MGHRA and YSYEKL. The DNA of the CDR3 is TGCGCCAGCAGCCAGGCGAGAATGAACACTGAAGCTTTCTTT. Translated: CASSQARMNTEAFF.

The table lists this clonotype with a few counts. The chain recombines TRBV20-1 with TRBJ2-1; weak D call: TRBD2 (6 bases). The CDR3 loop spans 16 amino acids. The ends were cut back, 3 bases at V and 3 bases at J, with 18 bases in the middle. Germline CDR1 reads DFQATT; CDR2 reads SNEGSKA (reference sequence). The CDR3 DNA reads as TGCAGTGCTAGGACCGGGAGTGGACCCCACTACAATGAGCAGTTCTTC. Encoded protein: CSARTGSGPHYNEQFF.

The sample holds a few counts of this clonotype. The chain couples TRBV12-3 or TRBV12-4 to TRBJ2-1, with 8 bases identical to TRBD2. This CDR3 is 15 amino acids long. Trimming took 7 bases from V and 4 from J; bases not matched to a gene: 9. The CDR3 DNA is TGTGCCAGCACCCCGGGGGGGTCTCATTACAATGAGCAGTTCTTC. Its translation is CASTPGGSHYNEQFF.

V gene TRBV11-1 combines with J gene TRBJ2-5; either TRBD1 or TRBD2 may fit D (5 bases each). The V gene lost 2 bases and the J gene lost 3 bases, with 10 bases spanning the gap. The length of the CDR3 is 14 residues. Germline V gene data show CDR1 as SGHAT and CDR2 as FQDESV (reference sequence). The CDR3, as DNA: TGTGCCAGCAGCTTATGGTGGGGGAAAGAGACCCAGTACTTC. It specifies CASSLWWGKETQYF. Complete variable domain (other parts from reference TRBV11-1 and TRBJ2-5): EAEVAQSPRYKITEKSQAVAFWCDPISGHATLYWYRQILGQGPELLVQFQDESVVDDSQLPKDRFSAERLKGVDSTLKIQPAELGDSAMYLCASSLWWGKETQYFGPGTRLLVL.

This clonotype was detected a few times. J is TRBJ2-1 and V is TRBV7-8; 9 nucleotides agree with TRBD2. The CDR3 has 14 residues. The germline V gene has CDR1 SGHVS and CDR2 FQNEAQ. J gave up 12 bases and V 3 bases, and 9 bases lay outside the gene matches. CDR3 DNA sequence: TGTGCCAGCAGCTTCGGGACTAGCCGGCCGAGGCAGTTCTTC. This sequence encodes CASSFGTSRPRQFF. Full variable domain (rest looked up from reference TRBV7-8 and TRBJ2-1): GAGVSQSPRYKVAKRGQDVALRCDPISGHVSLFWYQQALGQGPEFLTYFQNEAQLDKSGLPSDRFFAERPEGSVSTLKIQRTQQEDSAVYLCASSFGTSRPRQFFGPGTRLTVL.

This clonotype has just a few counts. The chain carries TRBV7-9 and TRBJ2-7; D is possibly TRBD1 (6 bases). CDR1 is SEHNR, CDR2 FQNEAQ, per germline (reference sequence). There are 14 residues in the CDR3. V gave up 4 bases and J gave up 1 base, with 11 bases separating them. CDR3 bases: TGTGCCAGCAGCTATAAGGACAGTTCCTACGAGCAGTACTTC. This sequence encodes CASSYKDSSYEQYF.

The rearrangement joins TRBV20-1 to TRBJ1-6, with TRBD1 matching 7 bases. Germline values: CDR1 DFQATT, CDR2 SNEGSKA (reference sequence). Trimming removed 2 bases from V and 0 bases from J; junction bases left unmatched: 7. This CDR3 has 17 residues. The DNA of the CDR3 is TGCAGTGCTAGAAGGACAGGCCTGAGCTCCTATAATTCACCCCTCCACTTT. Amino acid sequence: CSARRTGLSSYNSPLHF.

V is TRBV12-3 or TRBV12-4 and J is TRBJ2-2; D possibly corresponds to TRBD2 (5 bases). The CDR3 length is 15 residues. The ends were cut back, 3 bases at V and 5 bases at J, with 13 bases in the middle. The CDR3 sequence is CASSFGGAGTGELFF. CDR3 sequence (DNA): TGTGCCAGCAGTTTTGGTGGCGCGGGTACCGGGGAGCTGTTTTTT.

This clonotype was picked up many times. The chain employs TRBV5-6 and TRBJ2-1; D is uncertain. Germline assignment: CDR1 SGHDT and CDR2 YYEEEE. The CDR3 sequence is 14 residues long. The V and J ends lost 0 bases and 3 bases respectively, with 7 bases between them. The CDR3 nucleotides are TGTGCCAGCAGCTTGGTTGCTCACTACAATGAGCAGTTCTTC. This translates into CASSLVAHYNEQFF.